The entry below gives a single T cell receptor (beta chain) sequence along with its context. Its target is unknown. The V and J ends lost 3 bases and 13 bases respectively, with 18 bases between them. Per germline, CDR1 SGHTA and CDR2 FQGNSA. CDR3 size: 13 residues. This entry is derived from a study of beta chain features in type 1 diabetes. Markers CD45RO/CCR7/CD25/CD127/CD95/CD27 served to sort CD4+ naive, central memory, regulatory and stem cell-like memory cells. Study-level results: Moderate yet significant TCRB CDR3 shortening was seen in Type 1 diabetes patients in all four CD4+ subsets.

The sequenced template was cDNA made from the entire isolated RNA. The table came from immunoSEQ multiplex PCR; TCRdb's copy has only in-frame clones and leaves some out. Here the sample spans 25,000 to 30,000 clones, 56% being singletons. This receptor was obtained from a woman between 18 and 29 years old with type 1 diabetes. The specimen sequenced was Tregs from blood. The V and J genes are TRBV7-2 and TRBJ1-1; perhaps TRBD1 as D (5 bases). CDR3: CASSLMGRDRVFF. In DNA form, the CDR3 reads TGTGCCAGCAGCTTGATGGGGCGTGATCGAGTTTTCTTT.